The 3 T cell receptor beta chains below come from one sample, sequenced in a study of T-cell reconstitution after alpha-beta-depleted transplantation in children. TCRbeta library preparation incorporated unique molecular identifiers. TCRdb re-called the PCR reads with MiXCR, one entry per CDR3 protein. The data contain hundreds of thousands of distinct CDR3 sequences, 13% of them singletons. The sample in question was PBMCs, obtained before TCRalphabeta/CD19-depleted stem cell transplant. The receptor set was obtained from a girl aged 2 to 9 with congenital amegakaryocytic thrombocytopenia, due to receive a stem cell transplant.

Comments on this clonotype: One end of the junction fails to match germline, which may point to a read error. The chain carries TRBV19 and TRBJ2-7; D may be TRBD1 or TRBD2 (5 bases each). This CDR3 is 13 amino acids long. In germline, CDR1 is LNHDA, CDR2 SQIVND (reference sequence). The CDR3 spells CATTGAKAYAQYF. The CDR3 DNA reads TGTGCCACTACCGGGGCAAAGGCCTACGCGCAGTACTTC. The variable domain in full, completed from reference TRBV19 and TRBJ2-7, reads DGGITQSPKYLFRKEGQNVTLSCEQNLNHDAMYWYRQDPGQGLRLIYYSQIVNDFQKGDIAEGYSVSREKKESFPLTVTSAQKNPTAFYLCATTGAKAYAQYFGPGTRLTVT.

The genes are TRBV7-6 and TRBJ2-1, with 13 bases aligning to TRBD2. Germline V gives CDR1 SGHVS, CDR2 FNYEAQ. Germline trimming cut 5 bases from V and 5 bases from J; bases unmatched to any gene: 6. The CDR3 loop spans 16 amino acids. The CDR3 reads CASSQLAGGVNNEQFF. The CDR3 nucleotides are TGTGCCAGCAGCCAACTAGCGGGAGGGGTGAACAATGAGCAGTTCTTC.

The chain employs TRBV7-6 and TRBJ2-7; unclear D gene. Germline lookup yields CDR1 SGHVS and CDR2 FNYEAQ. CDR3 length: 13 amino acids. The V and J ends lost 1 base and 6 bases respectively, with 10 bases between them. The CDR3 DNA reads TGTGCCAGCAGCTTAGTTGAAGGGCTCGAGCAGTACTTC. Translation gives CASSLVEGLEQYF.